Listed here are 14 T cell receptor beta chains from one sample, sequenced in a study of T cells expressing NK-cell markers. Each CDR3 protein gets one entry in TCRdb, which reprocessed the 5' RACE reads and gives no DNA. With 500,000 to 700,000 distinct CDR3 sequences in the sample, the ten largest clones hold about 3.6%. Source material: blood T cells: a sorted CD56 or NKG2C T cell subset, CD4+ or CD8+ T cells, or bulk PBMC T cells (not recorded which). These receptors were taken from a man aged 18 to 29 in good health.

This rearrangement joins TRBV29-1 to TRBJ2-2; there is no DNA to check the TCRdb D call of TRBD1. Germline V gene lookup returns CDR1 SQVTM and CDR2 ANQGSEA. This CDR3 has 13 residues. The CDR3 protein is CSGWTGNTGELFF.

This chain connects TRBV27 to TRBJ1-6; there is no DNA to check the TCRdb D call of TRBD1. This CDR3 comprises 16 residues. The germline CDR1 and CDR2 sequences are MNHEY and SMNVEV (reference sequence). The CDR3 sequence is CASSPFPGTVHSPLHF.

The V gene is TRBV7-3, the J gene TRBJ2-3; the D call of TRBD2 rests on TCRdb alone, since no DNA is present to check it. CDR1 and CDR2 from the germline V gene are SGHTA and FQGTGA. CDR3 length: 16 residues. The CDR3 here is CASTRSGRASTDTQYF.

V usage is TRBV24-1 and J usage is TRBJ2-1. In germline, CDR1 is KGHDR, CDR2 SFDVKD. This CDR3 region has 16 residues. CDR3 protein: CATSDLKLGRKDEQFF.

The rearrangement links TRBV29-1 to TRBJ2-3. The length of the CDR3 is 14 residues. CDR1 is SQVTM and CDR2 is ANQGSEA in the germline V gene. CDR3 region: CSGGTRSSTDTQYF.

V gene TRBV6-1 combines with J gene TRBJ1-2. This CDR3 region has 14 residues. Germline V gene data show CDR1 as MNHNS and CDR2 as SASEGT. CDR3 loop: CASSGGKYNYGYTF.

The chain combines TRBV10-3 with TRBJ2-1; TCRdb's D call of TRBD1 is untestable without DNA. CDR1 is ENHRY, CDR2 SYGVKD, per germline. The CDR3 is 12 residues long. The chain's CDR3 is CAISRTEGEQFF.

This sequence joins TRBV20-1 and TRBJ2-2; TCRdb returns TRBD2, unconfirmable since there is no DNA. Germline V gives CDR1 DFQATT, CDR2 SNEGSKA (reference sequence). There are 14 residues in the CDR3. Here the CDR3 reads CSVSGLASLGELFF.

The genes are TRBV11-3 and TRBJ2-5. CDR1 is SGHNT, CDR2 YENEEA, per germline. The CDR3 is 15 amino acids. The CDR3 reads CASRQRAGDKETQYF.

The V and J genes are TRBV7-6 and TRBJ2-1; TCRdb's D call of TRBD2 is untestable without DNA. The CDR3 runs to 19 residues. The germline V gene encodes CDR1 SGHVS and CDR2 FNYEAQ. CDR3 loop: CASSLYRAMRGGSYNEQFF.

This chain uses TRBV27 with TRBJ2-7; there is no DNA to check the TCRdb D call of TRBD1. The V gene's germline CDR1 is MNHEY and CDR2 SMNVEV (reference sequence). The CDR3 contains 16 residues. CDR3 residues: CASSLVFGTGVHEQYF.

The chain recombines TRBV6-1 with TRBJ2-2. The CDR3 contains 14 residues. Germline V gene lookup returns CDR1 MNHNS and CDR2 SASEGT. The CDR3 is CATNEAGVVGELFF.

The V gene is TRBV29-1, the J gene TRBJ2-3. The CDR3 spans 14 residues. Germline values: CDR1 SQVTM, CDR2 ANQGSEA. The CDR3 region is CSVDSRASTDTQYF.

The genes are TRBV10-3 and TRBJ2-7; TCRdb proposes TRBD2, but this gene call is untestable without DNA. The CDR3 is made up of 15 amino acids. Germline V gene data show CDR1 as ENHRY and CDR2 as SYGVKD. CDR3 sequence reads: CAIGRINTSPYEQYF.